The source of this T cell receptor (beta chain) is a study of blood T cell repertoires in COVID-19. Study-wide context: COVID-19 samples from acute and convalescent phases originated in the United States, Italy and Spain. PBMCs, B-cell-depleted T cells, or T cells provided the cDNA or gDNA that made up the material.

The method was immunoSEQ multiplex PCR; TCRdb's version includes in-frame clones alone and lacks a portion of them. The table lists approximately 400,000 clones, approximately 89% of them singletons. Across about two dozen US areas, participants ranged in age from roughly 18 to 95 years. During the 2 weeks before they entered the study, exposed participants had met someone with a PCR-confirmed or clinician-diagnosed COVID-19 case. The V gene lost 1 base and the J gene lost 5 bases, with 12 bases spanning the gap. This CDR3 comprises 14 residues. CDR1 and CDR2 from the germline V gene are SGHRS and YFSETQ.

The origin of this receptor is a woman aged 35 to 49 who had been exposed to COVID-19. V usage is TRBV5-1 and J usage is TRBJ1-1, with a tentative D call TRBD1 (5 bases). Sequencing was performed on PBMCs or T cells enriched from blood (not recorded which). CDR3 amino acids: CASSLTRVETEAFF. The CDR3 coding sequence is TGCGCCAGCAGCTTGACCAGGGTCGAAACTGAAGCTTTCTTT.